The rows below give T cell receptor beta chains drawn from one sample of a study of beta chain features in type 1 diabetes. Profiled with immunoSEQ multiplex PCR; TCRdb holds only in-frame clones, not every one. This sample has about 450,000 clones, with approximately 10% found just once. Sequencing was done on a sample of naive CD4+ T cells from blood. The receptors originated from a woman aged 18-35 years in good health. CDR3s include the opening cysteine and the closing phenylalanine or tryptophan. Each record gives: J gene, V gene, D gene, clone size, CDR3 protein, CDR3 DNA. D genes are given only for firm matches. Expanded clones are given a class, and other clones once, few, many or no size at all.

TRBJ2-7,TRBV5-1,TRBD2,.,CASSVSGTYEQYF,TGCGCCAGCAGCGTTAGCGGGACCTACGAGCAGTACTTC
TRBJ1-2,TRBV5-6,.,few,CASSLDWVTGYTF,TGTGCCAGCAGCTTGGATTGGGTTACTGGCTACACCTTC
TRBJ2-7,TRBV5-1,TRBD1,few,CASSLAPGQGLEQYF,TGCGCCAGCAGCTTGGCCCCGGGACAGGGTTTAGAGCAGTACTTC
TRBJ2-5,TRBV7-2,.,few,CASSLAQTDQETQYF,TGTGCCAGCAGCTTAGCTCAGACGGATCAAGAGACCCAGTACTTC
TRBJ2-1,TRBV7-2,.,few,CASSPGIFRYNEQFF,TGTGCCAGCAGCCCGGGAATTTTTAGATACAATGAGCAGTTCTTC
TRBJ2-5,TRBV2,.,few,CASGGGETQYF,TGTGCCAGCGGCGGCGGGGAGACCCAGTACTTC
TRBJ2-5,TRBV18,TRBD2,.,CASSRRAGSGETQYF,TGTGCCAGCTCACGGCGAGCGGGATCGGGAGAGACCCAGTACTTC
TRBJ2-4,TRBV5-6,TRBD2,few,CASSLVSGAALTKNIQYF,TGTGCCAGCAGCTTGGTGAGCGGGGCCGCTTTAACCAAAAACATTCAGTACTTC
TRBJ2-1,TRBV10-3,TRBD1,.,CATAGGSYNEQFF,TGTGCCACGGCAGGGGGCTCCTACAATGAGCAGTTCTTC
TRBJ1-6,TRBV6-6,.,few,CASTPTGSRAPLHF,TGTGCCAGCACGCCGACGGGCTCCAGGGCACCCCTCCACTTT
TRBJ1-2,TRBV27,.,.,CASARQQNYGYTF,TGTGCCTCAGCTCGGCAGCAAAACTATGGCTACACCTTC
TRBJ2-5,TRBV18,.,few,CASSPPGRQGETQYF,TGTGCCAGCTCACCACCGGGCCGTCAGGGGGAGACCCAGTACTTC
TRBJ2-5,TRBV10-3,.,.,CAISESMGTQETQYF,TGTGCCATCAGTGAGTCGATGGGCACCCAAGAGACCCAGTACTTC
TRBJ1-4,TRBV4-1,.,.,CASNKGGGTNEKLFF,TGCGCCAGCAACAAAGGAGGGGGAACTAATGAAAAACTGTTTTTT
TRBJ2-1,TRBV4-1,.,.,CASSPMNGQRKINEQFF,TGCGCCAGCAGCCCTATGAACGGACAGAGAAAAATCAATGAGCAGTTCTTC
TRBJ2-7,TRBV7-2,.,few,CASSLGFGNSYEQYF,TGTGCCAGCAGCTTAGGCTTCGGCAACTCCTACGAGCAGTACTTC
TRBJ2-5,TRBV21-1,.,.,CASSKPQGARETQYF,TGTGCCAGCAGCAAACCGCAGGGCGCCCGTGAGACCCAGTACTTC
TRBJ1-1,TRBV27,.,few,CASRLRRLPGFEAFF,TGTGCCAGCAGGCTACGGCGTCTTCCAGGCTTTGAAGCTTTCTTT
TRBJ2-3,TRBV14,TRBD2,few,CASSYTSEATQYF,TGTGCCAGCAGCTATACTAGCGAGGCTACGCAGTATTTT
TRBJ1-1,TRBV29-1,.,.,CSVAGRGMNTEAFF,TGCAGCGTTGCTGGCAGAGGAATGAACACTGAAGCTTTCTTT
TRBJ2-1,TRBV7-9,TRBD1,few,CASSSAVEDRGYNEQFF,TGTGCCAGCAGCTCCGCCGTTGAAGACAGGGGGTACAATGAGCAGTTCTTC
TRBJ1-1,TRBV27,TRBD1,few,CASSPLQGAEAFF,TGTGCCAGCAGTCCGCTCCAGGGGGCTGAAGCTTTCTTT
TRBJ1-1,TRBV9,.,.,CASSVEPGSTEAFF,TGTGCCAGCAGCGTAGAGCCGGGATCGACTGAAGCTTTCTTT
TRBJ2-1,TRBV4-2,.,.,CASSVGGTTDNEQFF,TGTGCCAGCAGCGTCGGCGGAACCACAGACAATGAGCAGTTCTTC
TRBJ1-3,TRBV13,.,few,CASSLRAGAGNTIYF,TGTGCCAGCAGCTTACGGGCCGGGGCTGGAAACACCATATATTTT
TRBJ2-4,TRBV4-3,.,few,CASSLLGSSDIQYF,TGCGCCAGCAGCCTCCTCGGGAGTTCAGACATTCAGTACTTC
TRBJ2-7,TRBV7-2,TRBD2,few,CASSLVTSLTESYF,TGTGCCAGCAGCTTAGTGACTAGCCTCACCGAGTCGTACTTC
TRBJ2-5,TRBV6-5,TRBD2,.,CASSRTSDGETQYF,TGTGCCAGCAGTAGGACTAGCGATGGAGAGACCCAGTACTTC
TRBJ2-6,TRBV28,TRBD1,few,CASSSAGGSGANVLTF,TGTGCCAGCAGTTCAGCAGGGGGCTCTGGGGCCAACGTCCTGACTTTC
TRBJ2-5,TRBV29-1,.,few,CSVGGGAETQYF,TGCAGCGTTGGGGGGGGCGCGGAGACCCAGTACTTC
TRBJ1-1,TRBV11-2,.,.,CASSPSRRVNTEAFF,TGTGCCAGCAGCCCCAGCCGACGGGTGAACACTGAAGCTTTCTTT
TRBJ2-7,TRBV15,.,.,CATSRLASYEQYF,TGTGCCACCAGCCGACTGGCATCCTACGAGCAGTACTTC
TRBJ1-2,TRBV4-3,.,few,CASSQDFTGLYGYTF,TGCGCCAGCAGCCAAGATTTTACGGGACTCTATGGCTACACCTTC
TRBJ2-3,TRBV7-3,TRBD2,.,CASSLFGTSGTDTQYF,TGTGCCAGCAGCTTATTTGGGACTAGCGGCACAGATACGCAGTATTTT
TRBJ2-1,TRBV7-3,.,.,CASSLGLNNEQFF,TGTGCCAGCAGCTTAGGGCTTAACAATGAGCAGTTCTTC
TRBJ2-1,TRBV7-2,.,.,CASTLGGAAYNEQFF,TGTGCCAGCACCCTAGGGGGGGCGGCCTACAATGAGCAGTTCTTC
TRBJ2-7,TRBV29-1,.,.,CSVEVARSSYEQYF,TGCAGCGTTGAAGTAGCGAGGAGCTCCTACGAGCAGTACTTC
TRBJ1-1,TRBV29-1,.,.,CSVGDREAFF,TGCAGCGTCGGGGACCGTGAAGCTTTCTTT
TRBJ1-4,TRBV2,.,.,CASSEIGGDNEKLFF,TGTGCCAGCAGTGAAATTGGGGGAGATAATGAAAAACTGTTTTTT
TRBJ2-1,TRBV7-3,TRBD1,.,CASSPGQGAGEQFF,TGTGCCAGCAGCCCCGGACAGGGGGCGGGCGAGCAGTTCTTC
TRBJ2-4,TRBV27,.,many,CASRSQGGNIQYF,TGTGCCAGCAGATCACAGGGCGGAAACATTCAGTACTTC
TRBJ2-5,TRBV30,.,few,CAWSISRAKTQYF,TGTGCCTGGAGCATTAGCAGGGCGAAGACCCAGTACTTC
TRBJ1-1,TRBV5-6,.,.,CASSLVPDKLNTEAFF,TGTGCCAGCAGCTTGGTCCCCGACAAGTTGAACACTGAAGCTTTCTTT
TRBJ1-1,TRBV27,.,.,CASSFSRFVENTEAFF,TGTGCCAGCAGTTTTTCAAGGTTCGTGGAGAACACTGAAGCTTTCTTT
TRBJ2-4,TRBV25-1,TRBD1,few,CASSHSGQIKNIQYF,TGTGCCAGCAGCCACTCGGGACAGATCAAAAACATTCAGTACTTC
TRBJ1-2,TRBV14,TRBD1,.,CASSRRGQGGRNYGYTF,TGTGCCAGCAGCCGCCGGGGGCAGGGGGGGAGGAACTATGGCTACACCTTC
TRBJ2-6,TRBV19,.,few,CASSRDALGSGANVLTF,TGTGCCAGTAGTCGGGACGCCTTGGGCTCTGGGGCCAACGTCCTGACTTTC
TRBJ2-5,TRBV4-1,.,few,CASSQAGLTTLQETQYF,TGCGCCAGCAGCCAAGCAGGACTCACCACCTTACAAGAGACCCAGTACTTC
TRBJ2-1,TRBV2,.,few,CASSTYNEQFF,TGTGCCAGCAGCACCTACAATGAGCAGTTCTTC
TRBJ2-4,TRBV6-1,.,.,CASSEPGAENIQYF,TGTGCCAGCAGTGAACCGGGAGCAGAAAACATTCAGTACTTC
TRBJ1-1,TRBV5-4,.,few,CASSFTPVGRATEAFF,TGTGCCAGCAGCTTTACCCCCGTAGGAAGGGCCACTGAAGCTTTCTTT
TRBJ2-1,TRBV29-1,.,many,CSVWNPSSYNEQFF,TGCAGCGTTTGGAACCCAAGCTCCTACAATGAGCAGTTCTTC
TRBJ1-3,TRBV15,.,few,CATSSDPRQVGNTIYF,TGTGCCACCAGCAGCGATCCCCGGCAGGTGGGAAACACCATATATTTT
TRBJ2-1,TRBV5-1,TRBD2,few,CASSSTSGPVNEQFF,TGCGCCAGCAGCTCCACTAGCGGCCCAGTCAATGAGCAGTTCTTC
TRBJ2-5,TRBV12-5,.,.,CASGRPQGVQETQYF,TGTGCTAGTGGCCGACCACAGGGAGTCCAAGAGACCCAGTACTTC